This TCR beta chain appears in the sequencing data of a study of T-cell memory formation after mild COVID-19. Study findings and constraints: Largely, contracting CD4+ clones fell within CM and EM, and contracting CD8+ clones within EMRA. There were some responding clones in pre-infection memory, which suggested that cross-reactive memory had joined.

As concerns this clonotype: Its specificity is unknown.

Germline CDR1 reads MNHEY; CDR2 reads SVGAGI. CDR3 length: 14 amino acids. Trimming took 6 bases from V and 3 from J; bases not matched to a gene: 4. The 5'RACE method, run with constant-segment primers, produced TCR alpha and TCR beta cDNA libraries (carrying sample barcodes and UMIs). TCRdb reanalysed the 5' RACE reads using MiXCR and keeps one entry per CDR3 protein. The sample lists some 450,000 distinct CDR3 sequences, around 19% occurring once. The chain is built from TRBV6-5 and TRBJ2-2; 7 nucleotides match TRBD1. The TCR was taken from an adult woman who had mild COVID-19 (a few samples of this study predate the infection). Cell type and time point are not known. Sequencing input: PBMCs or a T cell subset sorted from them (not recorded which). CDR3 DNA: TGTGCCAGCAGGTACAGGGGTTACACCGGGGAGCTGTTTTTT. Its protein product is CASRYRGYTGELFF.